The rows below give T cell receptor beta chains drawn from one sample of a study of blood T cell repertoires in COVID-19. Some clones are missing from TCRdb's copy, which holds only in-frame ones; the method was immunoSEQ multiplex PCR. The sample comprises fewer than 130,000 clones, 85% to 90% of which are singletons, and about 30% rests with the top ten. Specimen: peripheral blood. The receptor source for this set is a woman at least 80 years old with acute or convalescent COVID-19. Both conserved end residues are part of each CDR3. Fields, in order: V gene, clone size, J gene, D gene, CDR3 protein, CDR3 DNA. A D gene is named only where the DNA matches it firmly. The listing skips clone size in some rows; elsewhere it reads once, few, many or a size class.

v_gene: TRBV5-1
abundance: .
j_gene: TRBJ1-5
d_gene: TRBD1
CDR3aa: CASSLEGQPNQPQHF
CDR3nt: TGCGCCAGCAGCTTGGAGGGACAGCCCAATCAGCCCCAGCATTTT

v_gene: TRBV6-1
abundance: .
j_gene: TRBJ1-2
d_gene: .
CDR3aa: CASSQLHGYTF
CDR3nt: TGTGCCAGCAGTCAACTCCATGGCTACACCTTC

v_gene: TRBV30
abundance: .
j_gene: TRBJ1-1
d_gene: TRBD1
CDR3aa: CAGEGQGTEAFF
CDR3nt: TGTGCTGGGGAGGGACAGGGCACTGAAGCTTTCTTT

v_gene: TRBV11-2
abundance: few
j_gene: TRBJ1-1
d_gene: TRBD1
CDR3aa: CASSLVRARTGVLNTEAFF
CDR3nt: TGTGCCAGCAGCTTAGTCCGGGCAAGGACAGGGGTTCTGAACACTGAAGCTTTCTTT

v_gene: TRBV5-1
abundance: .
j_gene: TRBJ2-7
d_gene: .
CDR3aa: CASSLGAAYEQYF
CDR3nt: TGCGCCAGCAGCTTGGGGGCTGCCTACGAGCAGTACTTC

v_gene: TRBV6-1
abundance: .
j_gene: TRBJ2-5
d_gene: TRBD2
CDR3aa: CASSEGLARETQYF
CDR3nt: TGTGCCAGCAGTGAAGGACTAGCGAGAGAGACCCAGTACTTC

v_gene: TRBV19
abundance: .
j_gene: TRBJ2-3
d_gene: .
CDR3aa: CASRADFTDTQYF
CDR3nt: TGTGCCAGTAGGGCGGACTTCACAGATACGCAGTATTTT

v_gene: TRBV25-1
abundance: .
j_gene: TRBJ1-4
d_gene: .
CDR3aa: CASSETGINEKLFF
CDR3nt: TGTGCCAGCAGTGAGACAGGAATTAATGAAAAACTGTTTTTT

v_gene: TRBV27
abundance: .
j_gene: TRBJ2-2
d_gene: TRBD1
CDR3aa: CASSLVPGTVNTGELFF
CDR3nt: TGTGCCAGCAGTTTAGTGCCGGGGACAGTCAACACCGGGGAGCTGTTTTTT

v_gene: TRBV7-2
abundance: .
j_gene: TRBJ2-2
d_gene: TRBD2
CDR3aa: CASSLNGGFGELFF
CDR3nt: TGTGCCAGCAGCCTAAACGGGGGGTTCGGGGAGCTGTTTTTT

v_gene: TRBV28
abundance: .
j_gene: TRBJ2-2
d_gene: TRBD1
CDR3aa: CASSLLRQGGGELFF
CDR3nt: TGTGCCAGCAGTCTCTTGAGACAGGGCGGCGGGGAGCTGTTTTTT

v_gene: TRBV5-1
abundance: .
j_gene: TRBJ2-3
d_gene: TRBD2
CDR3aa: CASRLAGRIADTQYF
CDR3nt: TGCGCCAGCAGACTAGCGGGGAGGATCGCAGATACGCAGTATTTT

v_gene: TRBV6-2/TRBV6-3
abundance: .
j_gene: TRBJ2-1
d_gene: .
CDR3aa: CASSSHGLHNEQFF
CDR3nt: TGTGCCAGCAGTTCCCATGGGCTTCACAATGAGCAGTTCTTC

v_gene: TRBV3-1/TRBV3-2
abundance: .
j_gene: TRBJ1-4
d_gene: .
CDR3aa: CASSQDYGGEKLFF
CDR3nt: TGTGCCAGCAGCCAAGATTACGGCGGTGAAAAACTGTTTTTT

v_gene: TRBV5-1
abundance: few
j_gene: TRBJ2-3
d_gene: TRBD1
CDR3aa: CASSYGTGERTDTQYF
CDR3nt: TGCGCCAGCAGCTACGGGACAGGGGAGAGAACAGATACGCAGTATTTT

v_gene: TRBV30
abundance: .
j_gene: TRBJ2-7
d_gene: TRBD2
CDR3aa: CAWTLAGPSYEQYF
CDR3nt: TGTGCCTGGACCCTAGCGGGGCCGTCCTACGAGCAGTACTTC

v_gene: TRBV11-2
abundance: once
j_gene: TRBJ2-6
d_gene: .
CDR3aa: CASSLGGRPNVLTF
CDR3nt: TGTGCCAGCAGCTTAGGGGGGCGCCCAAACGTCCTGACTTTC

v_gene: TRBV29-1
abundance: .
j_gene: TRBJ2-1
d_gene: .
CDR3aa: CSVHGLGGNEQFF
CDR3nt: TGCAGCGTTCACGGACTGGGCGGGAATGAGCAGTTCTTC

v_gene: TRBV30
abundance: once
j_gene: TRBJ1-2
d_gene: .
CDR3aa: CAWSVQLVDGYTF
CDR3nt: TGTGCCTGGAGTGTACAGTTGGTCGATGGCTACACCTTC

v_gene: TRBV6-5
abundance: .
j_gene: TRBJ1-2
d_gene: .
CDR3aa: CASKSQEGYGYTF
CDR3nt: TGTGCCAGCAAATCACAGGAGGGCTATGGCTACACCTTC

v_gene: TRBV19
abundance: .
j_gene: TRBJ1-5
d_gene: TRBD1
CDR3aa: CASTPGRQGLNNQPQHF
CDR3nt: TGTGCCAGTACCCCCGGACGACAGGGGTTAAACAATCAGCCCCAGCATTTT

v_gene: TRBV15
abundance: .
j_gene: TRBJ2-3
d_gene: TRBD1
CDR3aa: CATSRDRGQGVAQYF
CDR3nt: TGTGCCACCAGCAGAGATAGGGGACAGGGGGTCGCGCAGTATTTT

v_gene: TRBV27
abundance: few
j_gene: TRBJ1-6
d_gene: TRBD1
CDR3aa: CASSPGTGNSPLHF
CDR3nt: TGTGCCAGCAGCCCCGGGACAGGGAATTCACCCCTCCACTTT

v_gene: TRBV7-2
abundance: many
j_gene: TRBJ1-3
d_gene: TRBD1
CDR3aa: CASSGGTGTGNTIYF
CDR3nt: TGTGCCAGCAGCGGAGGGACAGGTACTGGAAACACCATATATTTT

v_gene: TRBV5-1
abundance: .
j_gene: TRBJ1-2
d_gene: TRBD1
CDR3aa: CASSLVPTGDYGYTF
CDR3nt: TGCGCCAGCAGCTTGGTGCCGACAGGGGACTATGGCTACACCTTC

v_gene: TRBV24-1
abundance: .
j_gene: TRBJ2-1
d_gene: TRBD2
CDR3aa: CATSAQTSGDSYNEQFF
CDR3nt: TGTGCCACCAGTGCCCAGACGAGCGGGGACTCCTACAATGAGCAGTTCTTC

v_gene: TRBV27
abundance: .
j_gene: TRBJ2-7
d_gene: TRBD2
CDR3aa: CASSRLAGGPSYEQYF
CDR3nt: TGTGCCAGCAGCCGACTAGCGGGGGGGCCTTCCTACGAGCAGTACTTC

v_gene: TRBV7-8
abundance: .
j_gene: TRBJ2-3
d_gene: TRBD1
CDR3aa: CASSITPGQGFRDTQYF
CDR3nt: TGTGCCAGCAGTATCACGCCGGGACAGGGTTTTCGAGATACGCAGTATTTT

v_gene: TRBV6-4
abundance: .
j_gene: TRBJ2-7
d_gene: TRBD1
CDR3aa: CASRYKGQGKSYEQYF
CDR3nt: TGTGCCAGCAGATATAAGGGACAGGGGAAATCCTACGAGCAGTACTTC

v_gene: TRBV28
abundance: .
j_gene: TRBJ2-7
d_gene: .
CDR3aa: CASSSQGPPYEQYF
CDR3nt: TGTGCCAGCAGTTCGCAGGGGCCCCCCTACGAGCAGTACTTC

v_gene: TRBV10-3
abundance: few
j_gene: TRBJ1-1
d_gene: .
CDR3aa: CAITGGLNTEAFF
CDR3nt: TGTGCCATTACGGGGGGGCTGAACACTGAAGCTTTCTTT

v_gene: TRBV25-1
abundance: .
j_gene: TRBJ2-7
d_gene: TRBD1
CDR3aa: CASSSEGTGREQYF
CDR3nt: TGTGCCAGCAGCTCCGAAGGGACAGGGAGGGAGCAGTACTTC

v_gene: TRBV3-1/TRBV3-2
abundance: .
j_gene: TRBJ2-4
d_gene: .
CDR3aa: CASSTAGIQYF
CDR3nt: TGTGCCAGCAGCACGGCGGGCATTCAGTACTTC

v_gene: TRBV10-3
abundance: .
j_gene: TRBJ1-6
d_gene: .
CDR3aa: CAIKVSGETNSPLHF
CDR3nt: TGTGCCATCAAAGTCTCAGGGGAAACTAATTCACCCCTCCACTTT

v_gene: TRBV4-1
abundance: .
j_gene: TRBJ1-1
d_gene: .
CDR3aa: CASSPRSVNTEAFF
CDR3nt: TGCGCCAGCAGCCCCCGGTCGGTGAACACTGAAGCTTTCTTT